This T cell receptor (beta chain) was captured by sequencing in a study of response to subunit inactivated influenza vaccine. Whole-study findings and limits: It was suggested by the authors that few new T cells are recruited by each seasonal influenza vaccination.

On this clonotype: Its antigen is unknown.

TCRdb itself ran the RT-PCR reads through MiXCR, one entry per CDR3 protein. The sample has hundreds of thousands of distinct CDR3 sequences; 15% to 18% are singletons. This CDR3 spans 14 amino acids. CDR1 is DFQATT and CDR2 is SNEGSKA in the germline V gene (reference sequence). V lost 3 bases and J 7 bases, leaving 16 bases between the germline ends. Source: PBMCs from blood, taken roughly 13 days after vaccination. This TCR was sampled from a man aged 45-65 years who received an inactivated influenza vaccine. The V gene is TRBV20-1, the J gene TRBJ2-1, with D uncertain. The CDR3: CSARAGLNMNEQFF. CDR3 DNA sequence: TGCAGTGCTAGGGCTGGTCTTAACATGAATGAGCAGTTCTTC.